In its sample, the clone carrying this TCR beta chain was seen a few times. Its antigen is currently unknown. Each CDR3 protein is one row after TCRdb ran MiXCR on the 5' RACE reads. The sample consists of under 600,000 distinct CDR3 sequences, about a fifth of them appearing once. The V and J ends lost 0 bases and 4 bases respectively, with 11 bases between them. The CDR3 is made up of 15 amino acids. Germline CDR1 SGHRS, CDR2 YFSETQ. The data were obtained in a study of T cells after yellow fever vaccination. Regarding the study as a whole: Highly abundant clonotypes carried over from the bulk population could end up in FACS-sorted repertoires as contaminants. Researchers noted that a small share of clonotypes showed up in both CD4 and CD8 compartments. Post-booster repertoires again held most primary-vaccination clones (approximately 96% CD4, about 88% CD8). Faster peaking, at day 5 versus 15, marked a secondary response that was weaker.

The source of this sequence is a man aged 18 to 30 who received the YFV17D yellow fever vaccine. The specimen comprised PBMCs, sampled 21 days after the first yellow fever vaccination. The chain carries TRBV5-1 and TRBJ2-1; D call uncertain. CDR3 nucleotide sequence: TGCGCCAGCAGCTTGGACGGATTAAGATACAATGAGCAGTTCTTC. It translates to CASSLDGLRYNEQFF.